Following are 4 T cell receptor beta chains from one sample sequenced in a study of CD8+CD57+ T cells in acquired aplastic anemia. The use of genomic DNA as template underpinned the TCR beta VDJ and CDR3 profiling. TCRdb itself ran the reads through MiXCR, one entry per CDR3 protein. The top ten clones hold roughly 50% of a sample with 200,000 or so distinct CDR3 sequences, around three fifths of them seen once. Source material: sorted CD4+, CD8+, or CD8+CD57+ T cells (not recorded which) from PBMCs. The receptors come from a human donor with severe aplastic anemia or a healthy control (not recorded which).

J is TRBJ2-2 and V is TRBV9; 7 bases match TRBD2. Unmatched junction bases numbered 17, after V lost 2 bases and J lost 4 bases. CDR1 SGDLS and CDR2 YYNGEE come from the germline V gene. The CDR3 length is 19 residues. The CDR3 DNA reads as TGTGCCAGCAGCGTTTCCCTTGGGGGGGGAAACCACCTCACCGGGGAGCTGTTTTTT. Residues: CASSVSLGGGNHLTGELFF.

A few counts support this clonotype. This chain links TRBV5-1 with TRBJ2-7; tentatively, D is TRBD2 (6 bases). Germline V gene data show CDR1 as SGHRS and CDR2 as YFSETQ. The CDR3 runs 17 residues. V gave up 4 bases and J gave up 1 base, with 21 bases separating them. DNA of the CDR3: TGCGCCAGCAGCCGTCAAGGCGGGGTGGCCTTGTCCTACGAGCAGTACTTC. This translates into CASSRQGGVALSYEQYF.

V gene TRBV19 combines with J gene TRBJ1-2; TRBD1 matches at 7 bases. CDR3 length: 14 amino acids. V was pared by 7 bases and J by 0 bases, with 5 bases of the junction left unmatched. Germline CDR1 is LNHDA and CDR2 is SQIVND (reference sequence). CDR3 in DNA: TGTGCCAGTACTCTTGGGACAGCTAACTATGGCTACACCTTC. Translating gives CASTLGTANYGYTF.

J is TRBJ2-3 and V is TRBV9; maybe TRBD2 (8 bases). The V and J ends lost 4 bases and 2 bases respectively, with 17 bases between them. Germline V gene lookup returns CDR1 SGDLS and CDR2 YYNGEE. The CDR3 extends over 16 amino acids. CDR3 region: CASSTTGGTATDTQYF. The CDR3 DNA sequence: TGTGCCAGCAGCACAACGGGGGGGACAGCCACAGATACGCAGTATTTT.